This T cell receptor beta chain was sequenced in a study of response to subunit inactivated influenza vaccine. TCRdb analysed the RT-PCR reads with MiXCR anew, one entry per CDR3 protein. This table has 490,000 or so distinct CDR3 sequences, approximately 7.6% appearing once. This clonotype was picked up a small number of times. Its antigen is not known. V was trimmed by 2 bases and J by 8 bases, leaving 3 bases between them. The CDR3 loop spans 10 amino acids. Germline CDR1 and CDR2: SEHNR and FQNEAQ (reference sequence). Study findings and constraints: The study's authors posited that every seasonal influenza vaccination enlists few new T cells.

V is TRBV7-9 and J is TRBJ1-1, with D unclear. The receptor was isolated from a man between 50 and 75 years old who received an inactivated influenza vaccine. The material was PBMCs from blood, obtained around 25 months after vaccination. The CDR3 reads CASSLLEAFF. The CDR3 DNA sequence: TGTGCCAGCAGCTTACTCGAAGCTTTCTTT.